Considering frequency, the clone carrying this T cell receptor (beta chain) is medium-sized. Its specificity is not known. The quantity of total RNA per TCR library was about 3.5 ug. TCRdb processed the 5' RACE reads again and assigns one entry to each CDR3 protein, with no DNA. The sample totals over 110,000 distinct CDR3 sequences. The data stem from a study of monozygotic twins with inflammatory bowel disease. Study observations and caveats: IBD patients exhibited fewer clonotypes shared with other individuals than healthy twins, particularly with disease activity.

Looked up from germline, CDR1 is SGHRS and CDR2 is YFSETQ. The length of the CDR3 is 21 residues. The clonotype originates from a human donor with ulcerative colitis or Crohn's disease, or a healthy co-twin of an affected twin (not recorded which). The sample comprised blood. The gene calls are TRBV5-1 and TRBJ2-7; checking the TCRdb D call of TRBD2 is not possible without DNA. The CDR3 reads CASSLLPLAGLSSGGDYEQYF.